These T cell receptor beta chains were read from a single sample in a study of beta chain features in type 1 diabetes. Repertoires were generated with immunoSEQ multiplex PCR, while TCRdb's copy carries only in-frame clones and drops some. The table shows roughly 700,000 clones, with roughly an eighth occurring only once. Sequenced material: naive CD4+ T cells from blood. Receptors originate from a young man with type 1 diabetes. CDR3s include the opening cysteine and the closing phenylalanine or tryptophan.

v_gene	j_gene	CDR3aa
TRBV10-3	TRBJ1-6	CAISEWGATNNSPLHF
TRBV30	TRBJ2-5	CAWSNRTPSYQTQYF
TRBV4-1	TRBJ1-4	CASSLTLGEKLFF
TRBV2	TRBJ1-1	CASSGRVTNTEAFF
TRBV7-6	TRBJ2-2	CASSLLGIGELFF
TRBV6-5	TRBJ2-7	CASTTGGQGSREQYF
TRBV19	TRBJ1-1	CASSIEGETEAFF
TRBV20-1	TRBJ1-5	CSASPREAQHF
TRBV28	TRBJ2-7	CASTSVAGNYEQYF
TRBV11-2	TRBJ1-2	CASRVGDYGYTF
TRBV15	TRBJ2-1	CATSSLRRGNEQFF
TRBV7-2	TRBJ2-7	CASSQYTMGHEQYF
TRBV30	TRBJ1-6	CAWSVLMGQGRFGNSPLHF
TRBV7-2	TRBJ2-3	CASSSLVGGTDTQYF
TRBV2	TRBJ2-3	CASSGDKGTDTQYF
TRBV7-8	TRBJ1-1	CASSLGWGERTEAFF
TRBV13	TRBJ2-7	CASSFYHEQYF
TRBV7-9	TRBJ2-3	CASSFNDWAGDVTDTQYF
TRBV6-5	TRBJ2-3	CAIRRDLEGTDTQYF
TRBV10-3	TRBJ1-4	CAISEGGTGDEKLFF
TRBV6-1	TRBJ2-7	CASSVDRGEQYF
TRBV5-4	TRBJ2-3	CASSFGTGASTDTQYF
TRBV5-1	TRBJ2-4	CASSLRSENIQYF
TRBV29-1	-	CSVEGQGDEQYF
TRBV18	TRBJ1-2	CASSPVGGGYGYTF
TRBV27	TRBJ1-4	CASSPSQGMGEKLFF
TRBV29-1	TRBJ1-3	CSVQSSGNTIYF
TRBV2	TRBJ1-4	CASSEVVGQREKLFF
TRBV5-4	TRBJ1-1	CASSFGTGNTEAFF
TRBV6-1	TRBJ1-2	CASSLDGSYGYTF
TRBV5-1	TRBJ2-5	CASRRQETQYF
TRBV6-1	TRBJ1-1	CASKTGNTEAFF
TRBV5-8	TRBJ2-3	CASSHQQGGTSTDTQYF
TRBV9	TRBJ2-5	CASSGGTRETQYF
TRBV28	TRBJ1-1	CASPTRPRGPPEAFF
TRBV10-3	TRBJ1-2	CAISDVTENYGYTF
TRBV6-1	TRBJ1-5	CASSSTDGNQPQHF
TRBV18	TRBJ2-4	CASSEDLAKNIQYF
TRBV4-2	TRBJ2-3	CASSQDLSTSGGTDTQYF
TRBV28	TRBJ1-5	CASSSRGNQPQHF